This T cell receptor beta chain is from a study of cytomegalovirus exposure and HLA in healthy donors. Primers included in the PCR were 60 Vbeta and 13 Jbeta primers. Generated by immunoSEQ multiplex PCR, the TCRdb table keeps only in-frame clones and is missing some. Here the sample spans just over 150,000 clones, about 85% being singletons. This CDR3 contains 13 residues. The V end was cut by 2 bases, the J end by 0 bases, with 7 bases between. Germline V gene data show CDR1 as GTSNPN and CDR2 as SVGIG (reference sequence). This clone appeared once. Antigen: not known. Study outcomes and limitations: The CMV antigen specificity of a few CMV-associated chains was confirmed through in vitro analysis.

This receptor was taken from a man between 18 and 29 years old in good health and CMV-seropositive. The chain has TRBV30 and TRBJ1-1; D unclear. The sequenced sample was PBMCs. This CDR3 is CAWSTTMNTEAFF. DNA for the CDR3: TGTGCCTGGAGTACTACGATGAACACTGAAGCTTTCTTT.